Listed here are 22 T cell receptor beta chains from one sample, sequenced in a study of blood T cells in healthy people across ages. For the second PCR, which ran for 7 to 11 cycles, a sample-barcoded 5' primer and a J-beta primer mix were used. TCRdb ran MiXCR on the 5' RACE reads and lists one entry per CDR3 protein. There are some 750,000 distinct CDR3 sequences in the sample; about a fifth occur only once, and less than 25% lies in the top ten. The sample consisted of blood. Receptor source: a man between 65 and 80 years old in good health.

This clonotype was detected a few times. CDR3 sequence reads: CASSSQTGAYEQYV. CDR3 nucleotides: TGTGCCAGCAGCTCTCAGACAGGGGCCTACGAGCAGTACGTC. The chain links TRBV7-2 to TRBJ2-7; TRBD1 matches 8 bases. With V trimmed by 4 bases and J by 2 bases, 4 bases remained unmatched. Looked up from germline, CDR1 is SGHTA and CDR2 is FQGNSA. This CDR3 is built from 14 residues.

This clonotype was seen a handful of times. The rearrangement joins TRBV4-2 to TRBJ2-5, with 10 bases aligning to TRBD1. V lost 4 bases, J lost 5 bases, and 7 bases stayed unmatched. Germline CDR1 is LGHNA and CDR2 is YNFKEQ. This CDR3 is built from 15 residues. The CDR3 sequence is CASSPGTGARETQYF. The CDR3, as DNA: TGTGCCAGCAGCCCCGGGACAGGGGCAAGGGAGACCCAGTACTTC.

About this clonotype: At one end, the junction sequence differs from germline, possibly due to a read error. The rearrangement joins TRBV19 to TRBJ1-1; 9 bases are shared with TRBD1. The CDR3 spans 16 residues. The V gene's germline CDR1 is LNHDA and CDR2 SQIVND (reference sequence). The CDR3 region is CASSATGGVLKTEAFF. The CDR3 DNA reads TGTGCCAGTAGTGCCACAGGGGGCGTATTGAAGACTGAAGCTTTCTTT.

As regards this clonotype: This may be a read error, as it is one base from a much larger clone. This CDR3 fails to terminate in the conserved phenylalanine or tryptophan, so it likely reflects a read error. The chain recombines TRBV3-1 with TRBJ2-4, with D perhaps TRBD2 (6 bases). V lost 6 bases and J lost 3, with 15 bases in between. The CDR3 contains 15 residues. Germline V gives CDR1 LGHDT, CDR2 YNNKEL (reference sequence). Here the CDR3 reads CASRGRQGGKNIQYL. DNA of the CDR3: TGTGCCAGCAGGGGACGTCAGGGAGGCAAAAACATTCAGTACCTC.

There are a few counts of this clonotype. J is TRBJ1-6 and V is TRBV20-1; 8 positions match TRBD1. The germline gives CDR1 DFQATT, CDR2 SNEGSKA (reference sequence). This CDR3 comprises 13 residues. V lost 3 bases, J lost 10 bases, and 5 bases stayed unmatched. As DNA, the CDR3 is TGCAGTGCTAGGTACAGGGGGGAGTCACCCCTCCACTTT. Protein product: CSARYRGESPLHF.

This clonotype came up a few times. CDR3 sequence reads: CAWRPGQAKETQYF. CDR3 coding DNA: TGTGCCTGGAGACCGGGACAGGCCAAAGAGACCCAGTACTTC. This chain joins TRBV30 and TRBJ2-5, with 8 positions matching TRBD1. CDR3 length: 14 residues. Germline CDR1 is GTSNPN and CDR2 is SVGIG (reference sequence). V was pared by 3 bases and J by 3 bases, with 6 bases of the junction left unmatched. Full variable domain (outside the CDR3, taken from reference TRBV30 and TRBJ2-5): SQTIHQWPATLVQPVGSPLSLECTVEGTSNPNLYWYRQAAGRGLQLLFYSVGIGQISSEVPQNLSASRPQDRQFILSSKKLLLSDSGFYLCAWRPGQAKETQYFGPGTRLLVL.

This sequence joins TRBV5-1 and TRBJ2-7; D may be TRBD1 (6 bases). Trimming cost V 0 bases and J 3 bases, with 13 bases left between them. The germline gives CDR1 SGHRS, CDR2 YFSETQ. The CDR3 is made up of 15 amino acids. CDR3 loop: CASSLVLGGDYEQYF. The CDR3 DNA follows: TGCGCCAGCAGCTTGGTTCTAGGGGGTGACTACGAGCAGTACTTC.

This chain connects TRBV4-2 to TRBJ1-3; no reliable D call. V gave up 3 bases and J gave up 4 bases, with 13 bases separating them. Germline V gene sequence: CDR1 LGHNA, CDR2 YNFKEQ. The CDR3 totals 15 residues. The CDR3 sequence is CASSQDPGSGNTIYF. CDR3 DNA sequence: TGTGCCAGCAGCCAGGACCCGGGCTCGGGAAACACCATATATTTT.

This chain connects TRBV6-5 to TRBJ2-4; 7 nucleotides agree with TRBD2. This CDR3 contains 11 residues. Germline V gene lookup returns CDR1 MNHEY and CDR2 SVGAGI. With V trimmed by 9 bases and J by 8 bases, 4 bases remained unmatched. The CDR3 reads CASARGDIQYF. The CDR3 DNA follows: TGTGCCAGTGCCCGGGGGGACATTCAGTACTTC.

This clonotype has ten or more counts. The chain carries TRBV12-3 or TRBV12-4 and TRBJ1-2; 7 bases are a match to TRBD1. The CDR3 sequence is 14 residues long. V was pared by 6 bases and J by 4 bases, with 8 bases of the junction left unmatched. CDR3 sequence reads: CASSPTGQSYGYTF. In DNA form, the CDR3 reads TGTGCCAGCAGCCCTACGGGACAGAGCTATGGCTACACCTTC.

This clonotype was detected a few times. This CDR3 is CASSPPWPNTGELFF. DNA for the CDR3: TGTGCCAGCAGTCCCCCGTGGCCGAACACCGGGGAGCTGTTTTTT. This chain links TRBV6-5 with TRBJ2-2; no definite D call. Trimming removed 5 bases at V and 0 bases at J, with 10 bases between. Germline V gene lookup returns CDR1 MNHEY and CDR2 SVGAGI. This CDR3 has 15 amino acids.

The chain uses TRBV5-1 and TRBJ2-5, with 7 bases identical to TRBD2. The length of the CDR3 is 16 residues. V shed 4 bases and J 4 bases; nucleotides not matched to a gene: 13. Germline-derived CDR1 and CDR2 are SGHRS and YFSETQ. The CDR3 DNA reads TGCGCCAGCAGCCATCCTAGCGGAGAGGCTTTAGAGACCCAGTACTTC. Translating it yields CASSHPSGEALETQYF.

This clonotype came up a few times. J is TRBJ2-5 and V is TRBV12-3 or TRBV12-4, with 14 bases fitting TRBD2. With 1 base clipped from V and 4 bases from J, the junction kept 5 bases outside the gene matches. The CDR3 consists of 17 residues. The CDR3 DNA is TGTGCCAGCAGTTTAGGGACTAGCGGGAGGATGGGAGAGACCCAGTACTTC. Encoded protein: CASSLGTSGRMGETQYF.

This clonotype was picked up a small number of times. V gene TRBV29-1 combines with J gene TRBJ2-7; 7 nucleotides agree with TRBD1. This CDR3 contains 14 residues. Germline V gene sequence: CDR1 SQVTM, CDR2 ANQGSEA. After removal of 0 bases from V and 2 bases from J, the junction contained 4 bases not matched to a gene. CDR3 amino acids: CSVEDGTDTYEQYF. As DNA, the CDR3 is TGCAGCGTTGAAGATGGGACAGACACCTACGAGCAGTACTTC.

This clonotype was counted at least ten times. This chain joins TRBV20-1 and TRBJ2-5; 7 nucleotides line up with TRBD2. J was trimmed by 0 bases and V by 0 bases; bases with no gene match: 4. The CDR3 runs to 15 residues. Germline CDR1 and CDR2: DFQATT and SNEGSKA (reference sequence). As DNA, the CDR3 is TGCAGTGCTAGAGATCCTAGCGGATACCAAGAGACCCAGTACTTC. Translating it yields CSARDPSGYQETQYF.

This chain links TRBV28 with TRBJ2-5; TRBD2 aligns across 9 bases. The last part of the DNA fits TRBJ2-7 better; the J call may be wrong. The CDR3 is 16 amino acids. The germline gives CDR1 MDHEN, CDR2 SYDVKM. CDR3 DNA: TGTGCCAGCAGTCTCCAAGGCGGGAGGGGCGGATACGAGCAGTACTTC. This codes for CASSLQGGRGGYEQYF.

This chain uses TRBV27 with TRBJ2-3, with unresolved D. The CDR3 has 14 amino acids. The germline CDR1 and CDR2 sequences are MNHEY and SMNVEV (reference sequence). The ends were cut back, 3 bases at V and 4 bases at J, with 11 bases in the middle. For the CDR3, the DNA is TGTGCCAGCAGTTTTTCGGGTATCGCAGATACGCAGTATTTT. The encoded protein is CASSFSGIADTQYF.

This clonotype was recorded a few times. The chain carries TRBV5-1 and TRBJ2-2; no definite D call. The CDR3 runs 15 residues. Germline V CDR1 and CDR2: SGHRS, YFSETQ. Trimming shortened V by 0 bases and J by 6 bases, and 12 bases separated the two germline ends. CDR3 DNA sequence: TGCGCCAGCAGCTTGGGCCGGATCGGGCCCGGGGAGCTGTTTTTT. This gives the protein CASSLGRIGPGELFF. Complete variable domain (other parts from reference TRBV5-1 and TRBJ2-2): KAGVTQTPRYLIKTRGQQVTLSCSPISGHRSVSWYQQTPGQGLQFLFEYFSETQRNKGNFPGRFSGRQFSNSRSEMNVSTLELGDSALYLCASSLGRIGPGELFFGEGSRLTVL.

Only a few counts were recorded for this clonotype. The chain links TRBV12-3 or TRBV12-4 to TRBJ2-7; the D gene could be TRBD1 or TRBD2 (5 bases each). The CDR3 spans 14 residues. V was cut by 5 bases and J by 4 bases, with 15 bases left in between. CDR3 amino acids: CASSPHGAGYEQYV. DNA of the CDR3: TGTGCCAGCAGTCCCCACGGGGCTGGATACGAGCAGTACGTC.

This clonotype was counted a few times. This rearrangement joins TRBV3-1 to TRBJ2-1; 7 bases fit TRBD1. Germline V gene lookup returns CDR1 LGHDT and CDR2 YNNKEL (reference sequence). The CDR3 runs to 15 residues. After removal of 5 bases from V and 4 bases from J, the junction contained 8 bases not matched to a gene. The DNA of the CDR3 is TGTGCCAGCAGCGCTAACCCGGACAGGTACAATGAGCAGTTCTTC. It is translated as CASSANPDRYNEQFF.

This clonotype has just a few counts. This chain joins TRBV7-2 and TRBJ2-3, with TRBD2 matching 16 bases. J gave up 5 bases and V 5 bases, and 10 bases lay outside the gene matches. Germline V lookup: CDR1 SGHTA, CDR2 FQGNSA. The CDR3 is made up of 18 amino acids. The DNA of the CDR3 is TGTGCCAGCAGCCCAAAGGGACTAGCGGGGGGGCCTAGAGATACGCAGTATTTT. Its translation: CASSPKGLAGGPRDTQYF. Full variable domain (missing parts from reference TRBV7-2 and TRBJ2-3): GAGVSQSPSNKVTEKGKDVELRCDPISGHTALYWYRQSLGQGLEFLIYFQGNSAPDKSGLPSDRFSAERTGGSVSTLTIQRTQQEDSAVYLCASSPKGLAGGPRDTQYFGPGTRLTVL.

V is TRBV12-3 or TRBV12-4 and J is TRBJ1-4; D perhaps matches TRBD1 (5 bases). The CDR3 runs 14 residues. The V and J ends lost 5 bases and 8 bases respectively, with 15 bases between them. CDR3 residues: CASSQRGLGEKLFF. CDR3 nucleotides: TGTGCCAGCAGTCAGCGGGGACTTGGGGAAAAACTGTTTTTT.